A selection of T cell receptor beta chains follows, all from one sample in a study of cytomegalovirus exposure and HLA in healthy donors. Sequenced by immunoSEQ multiplex PCR; TCRdb stores in-frame clones only, minus some. The sample has some 110,000 clones, roughly 85% seen once; the top ten hold around a fifth. The sequenced material came from PBMCs. These receptors came from a man aged 30 to 45 in good health and CMV-seropositive. Each CDR3 is given with its conserved first and last residue. The D gene is left open where the match is weak. Only part of the rows carry a size: once, few, many, or a class if the clone is expanded.

J: TRBJ1-1
size: .
D: TRBD1
V: TRBV7-2
DNA: TGTGCCAGCAGCTACCGGACAGGGGGTGAAGCTTTCTTT
CDR3: CASSYRTGGEAFF

J: TRBJ2-5
size: few
D: TRBD2
V: TRBV27
DNA: TGTGCCAGCAGTTTAATCGGCGGGGGGGTACAAGAGACCCAGTACTTC
CDR3: CASSLIGGGVQETQYF

J: TRBJ2-3
size: .
D: TRBD1
V: TRBV28
DNA: TGTGCCAGCAGTTTACCCGACAGGGCTGATACGCAGTATTTT
CDR3: CASSLPDRADTQYF

J: TRBJ1-2
size: .
D: .
V: TRBV11-2
DNA: TGTGCCAGCAGCTTAGATCCGGACAGCGACTCCTATGGCTACACCTTC
CDR3: CASSLDPDSDSYGYTF

J: TRBJ2-3
size: once
D: TRBD2
V: TRBV5-1
DNA: TGCGCCAGCAGGCTAGCGGGGAATCCCACAGATACGCAGTATTTT
CDR3: CASRLAGNPTDTQYF

J: TRBJ1-4
size: .
D: TRBD1
V: TRBV4-2
DNA: TGTGCCAGCAGCCAAAAAGGACAGGTGAATGAAAAACTGTTTTTT
CDR3: CASSQKGQVNEKLFF

J: TRBJ1-2
size: .
D: TRBD1
V: TRBV5-1
DNA: TGCGCCAGCAGCCGGGACAGGGCGGGCCTGGTCTATGGCTACACCTTC
CDR3: CASSRDRAGLVYGYTF

J: TRBJ2-1
size: .
D: TRBD2
V: TRBV13
DNA: TGTGCCAGCAGCTTGGGACTAGCGGGGTCAAGCTCCTACAATGAGCAGTTCTTC
CDR3: CASSLGLAGSSSYNEQFF

J: TRBJ2-3
size: .
D: .
V: TRBV5-1
DNA: TGCGCCAGCAGCTTACAGGGTCTATCAGATACGCAGTATTTT
CDR3: CASSLQGLSDTQYF

J: TRBJ2-3
size: .
D: TRBD1
V: TRBV5-4
DNA: TGTGCCAGCAGACCGGGACAGATAACAGATACGCAGTATTTT
CDR3: CASRPGQITDTQYF

J: TRBJ2-3
size: .
D: .
V: TRBV4-2
DNA: TGTGCCAGCAGCCAAGATAGACTATTACGCACAGATACGCAGTATTTT
CDR3: CASSQDRLLRTDTQYF

J: TRBJ2-2
size: once
D: .
V: TRBV7-9
DNA: TGTGCCAGCAGCTCGGGAACCGGGGAGCTGTTTTTT
CDR3: CASSSGTGELFF

J: TRBJ2-2
size: once
D: TRBD2
V: TRBV7-8
DNA: TGTGCCAGCAGCCAGGGAGGGCGCGGGGAGCTGTTTTTT
CDR3: CASSQGGRGELFF

J: TRBJ1-3
size: .
D: .
V: TRBV6-5
DNA: TGTGCCAGCAGACGAGGCCCAGCCTCGGACACCATATATTTT
CDR3: CASRRGPASDTIYF

J: TRBJ2-6
size: .
D: .
V: TRBV7-8
DNA: TGTGCCAGCAGCTTAGTGCGACACTCTGGGGCCAACGTCCTGACTTTC
CDR3: CASSLVRHSGANVLTF

J: TRBJ2-7
size: .
D: TRBD2
V: TRBV28
DNA: TGTGCCAGCAGACCGAGCGGGGGGGTACCCTACGAGCAGTACTTC
CDR3: CASRPSGGVPYEQYF

J: TRBJ1-1
size: once
D: TRBD1
V: TRBV29-1
DNA: TGCAGCGTTGAGGGCAGGGGGCGTGGGAACGCTGAAGCTTTCTTT
CDR3: CSVEGRGRGNAEAFF

J: TRBJ2-1
size: .
D: .
V: TRBV7-2
DNA: TGTGCCAGCAGCCAAAGCCCCTACAATGAGCAGTTCTTC
CDR3: CASSQSPYNEQFF

J: TRBJ2-5
size: .
D: TRBD2
V: TRBV18
DNA: TGTGCCAGCTCAACGACTAGCGGTCAAGAGACCCAGTACTTC
CDR3: CASSTTSGQETQYF

J: TRBJ1-3
size: .
D: .
V: TRBV6-1
DNA: TGTGCCAGCAGTGCCCAGGGGACCTCTGGAAACACCATATATTTT
CDR3: CASSAQGTSGNTIYF

J: TRBJ2-1
size: few
D: .
V: TRBV6-1
DNA: TGTGCCAGCACCGGGGAGCGGTTCTCCTACAATGAGCAGTTCTTC
CDR3: CASTGERFSYNEQFF

J: TRBJ2-2
size: .
D: TRBD2
V: TRBV2
DNA: TGTGCCAGCAGGAGTAGGGGGCTAGCGGGGATTATGAACACCGGGGAGCTGTTTTTT
CDR3: CASRSRGLAGIMNTGELFF

J: TRBJ2-1
size: .
D: TRBD2
V: TRBV5-5
DNA: TGTGCCAGCAGCCGGGGGGGGTACTCCTACAATGAGCAGTTCTTC
CDR3: CASSRGGYSYNEQFF

J: TRBJ2-5
size: .
D: .
V: TRBV2
DNA: TGTGCCAGCAGTGGGACCGGGACTCAGTACCAAGAGACCCAGTACTTC
CDR3: CASSGTGTQYQETQYF

J: TRBJ2-3
size: .
D: TRBD1
V: TRBV6-6
DNA: TGTGCCAGCAGTTATGGGGACAGCTTTTACACAGATACGCAGTATTTT
CDR3: CASSYGDSFYTDTQYF

J: TRBJ1-4
size: .
D: .
V: TRBV6-5
DNA: TGTGCCAGCAGTAAACAGCCTAATGAAAAACTGTTTTTT
CDR3: CASSKQPNEKLFF

J: TRBJ2-3
size: .
D: .
V: TRBV21-1
DNA: .
CDR3: CASSKVFASGTTDTQYF

J: TRBJ1-2
size: .
D: .
V: TRBV6-1
DNA: TGTGCCAGCAGTCTTCTAGCATGGAGCTATGGCTACACCTTC
CDR3: CASSLLAWSYGYTF

J: TRBJ2-1
size: once
D: TRBD2
V: TRBV29-1
DNA: TGCAGCGTACCCAAAACAAGCGGGGGGGCGGAAAATGAGCAGTTCTTC
CDR3: CSVPKTSGGAENEQFF

J: TRBJ1-1
size: .
D: TRBD1
V: TRBV11-2
DNA: TGTGCCAGCAGCTTAAGGACAGGGGGAATGAACACTGAAGCTTTCTTT
CDR3: CASSLRTGGMNTEAFF

J: TRBJ1-2
size: .
D: .
V: TRBV5-1
DNA: TGCGCCAGCAGCTTGGGCAGAGGAAACTATGGCTACACCTTC
CDR3: CASSLGRGNYGYTF

J: TRBJ2-3
size: .
D: TRBD2
V: TRBV5-8
DNA: TGTGCCAGCAGCTTAGGGACTAGACGCACAGATACGCAGTATTTT
CDR3: CASSLGTRRTDTQYF

J: TRBJ1-4
size: .
D: TRBD1
V: TRBV7-9
DNA: TGTTCCAGCAACCAATACCCAGGTTGGGGACAGGGAGATGAAAAACTGTTTTTT
CDR3: CSSNQYPGWGQGDEKLFF

J: TRBJ1-5
size: .
D: TRBD1
V: TRBV28
DNA: TGTGCCAGCAGTTACCCCGGGACAGGGATTTTTGGCAATCAGCCCCAGCATTTT
CDR3: CASSYPGTGIFGNQPQHF

J: TRBJ1-5
size: once
D: TRBD1
V: TRBV13
DNA: TGTGCCAGCAGCTCGGGACAGACTAATCAGCCCCAGCATTTT
CDR3: CASSSGQTNQPQHF

J: TRBJ2-3
size: .
D: TRBD2
V: TRBV9
DNA: TGTGCCAGCAGCGTAACAGGCGGGAGGGTAGCAGATACGCAGTATTTT
CDR3: CASSVTGGRVADTQYF

J: TRBJ1-4
size: once
D: .
V: TRBV19
DNA: TGTGCCAGTAGCGAGGACTTACTCAATGAAAAACTGTTTTTT
CDR3: CASSEDLLNEKLFF

J: TRBJ2-2
size: .
D: .
V: TRBV28
DNA: TGTGCCAGCACATTCGGGAGAAGATCATTAACCGGGGAGCTGTTTTTT
CDR3: CASTFGRRSLTGELFF

J: TRBJ2-2
size: once
D: .
V: TRBV30
DNA: TGTGCCTGGAGTGTCTGGACGGGAAACACCGGGGAGCTGTTTTTT
CDR3: CAWSVWTGNTGELFF

J: TRBJ2-1
size: .
D: .
V: TRBV9
DNA: TGTGCCAGCAGCGCTGAGGGGGGGGGCCGTTACAATGAGCAGTTCTTC
CDR3: CASSAEGGGRYNEQFF

J: TRBJ1-3
size: .
D: .
V: TRBV2
DNA: TGTGCCAGCAGTGGATTGGACTGGTACTCTGGAAACACCATATATTTT
CDR3: CASSGLDWYSGNTIYF

J: TRBJ2-7
size: .
D: .
V: TRBV7-2
DNA: TGTGCCAGCAGCTTAGACCCTCGGGAGCAGTACTTC
CDR3: CASSLDPREQYF